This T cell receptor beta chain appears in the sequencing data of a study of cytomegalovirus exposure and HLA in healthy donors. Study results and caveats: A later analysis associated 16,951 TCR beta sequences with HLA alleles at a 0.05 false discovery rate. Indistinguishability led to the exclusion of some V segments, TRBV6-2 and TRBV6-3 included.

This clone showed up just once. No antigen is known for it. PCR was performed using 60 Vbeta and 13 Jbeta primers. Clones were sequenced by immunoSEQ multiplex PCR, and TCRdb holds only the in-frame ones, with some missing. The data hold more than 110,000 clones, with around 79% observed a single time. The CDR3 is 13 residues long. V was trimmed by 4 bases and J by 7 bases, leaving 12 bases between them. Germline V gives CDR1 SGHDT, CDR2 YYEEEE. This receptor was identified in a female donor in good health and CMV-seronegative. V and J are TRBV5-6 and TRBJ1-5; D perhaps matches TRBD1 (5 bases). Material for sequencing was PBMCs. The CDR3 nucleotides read TGTGCCAGCAGCCCCGGGGGGGTGCAGCCCCAGCATTTT. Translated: CASSPGGVQPQHF.